Following are 32 T cell receptor beta chains from one sample sequenced in a study of OX40 agonist ivuxolimab in advanced cancers. Profiling relied on immunoSEQ multiplex PCR, and the TCRdb table lists in-frame clones only, not all of them. Counted here are under 8,000 clones, 70% to 90% occurring once; the ten biggest clones make up under 2%. The source was CD4+ or CD8+ T cells sorted from blood, collected in a trial of the OX40 agonist ivuxolimab. The receptors here all came from an adult with an advanced solid tumor such as melanoma, head and neck, liver or kidney cancer.

The chain couples TRBV7-9 to TRBJ1-2, with D possibly being TRBD1 (5 bases). This CDR3 has 15 residues. The germline gives CDR1 SEHNR, CDR2 FQNEAQ (reference sequence). V lost 5 bases to trimming and J lost 0 bases, with 13 bases between them. The CDR3 protein is CASSGGTQANYGYTF. CDR3 coding DNA: TGTGCCAGCAGCGGGGGGACTCAAGCTAACTATGGCTACACCTTC. The full variable domain, its missing parts supplied by reference TRBV7-9 and TRBJ1-2, is DTGVSQNPRHKITKRGQNVTFRCDPISEHNRLYWYRQTLGQGPEFLTYFQNEAQLEKSRLLSDRFSAERPKGSFSTLEIQRTEQGDSAMYLCASSGGTQANYGYTFGSGTRLTVV.

V gene TRBV5-1 combines with J gene TRBJ1-1, with a tentative D call TRBD1 (5 bases). Trimming took 0 bases from V and 0 from J, leaving 9 bases between them. In germline, CDR1 is SGHRS, CDR2 YFSETQ. CDR3 length: 15 amino acids. The CDR3 loop is CASSLAAGLNTEAFF. CDR3 DNA sequence: TGCGCCAGCAGCTTGGCCGCAGGGCTGAACACTGAAGCTTTCTTT.

CDR3 nucleotides: TGTGCCAGCACCCTCCTTGGTGTCCTGACTTTC. This encodes CASTLLGVLTF. V usage is TRBV5-6 and J usage is TRBJ2-6; D is unclear. This CDR3 spans 11 amino acids. CDR1 SGHDT and CDR2 YYEEEE come from the germline V gene. Trimming shortened V by 6 bases and J by 13 bases, and 11 bases separated the two germline ends. Looking up the rest from reference TRBV5-6 and TRBJ2-6 gives the full variable domain: DAGVTQSPTHLIKTRGQQVTLRCSPKSGHDTVSWYQQALGQGPQFIFQYYEEEERQRGNFPDRFSGHQFPNYSSELNVNALLLGDSALYLCASTLLGVLTFGAGSRLTVL.

In this sample, this clone turned up once. V gene TRBV11-2 combines with J gene TRBJ2-3; 9 bases agree with TRBD2. V was clipped by 5 bases and J by 5 bases; unmatched bases: 14. This CDR3 is built from 17 residues. CDR1 SGHAT and CDR2 FQNNGV come from the germline V gene. The CDR3 spells CASSLWAASGEGDTQYF. CDR3 nucleotides: TGTGCCAGCAGCCTATGGGCTGCTAGCGGGGAGGGAGATACGCAGTATTTT.

The chain has TRBV6-4 and TRBJ1-5; tentative D call: TRBD1 (5 bases). The CDR3 spans 13 residues. Germline V gene lookup returns CDR1 MRHNA and CDR2 SNTAGT. The V end lost 7 bases, the J end lost 2 bases, and 9 bases lay between the germline ends. This CDR3 reads CASKGDGNQPQHF. CDR3 nucleotide sequence: TGTGCCAGCAAAGGGGATGGCAATCAGCCCCAGCATTTT.

The chain uses TRBV30 and TRBJ2-3, with a tentative D call TRBD2 (6 bases). The ends were cut back, 3 bases at V and 2 bases at J, with 12 bases in the middle. Looked up from germline, CDR1 is GTSNPN and CDR2 is SVGIG (reference sequence). This CDR3 region has 14 residues. CDR3 bases: TGTGCCTGGAGAGACGGGAGATCCACAGATACGCAGTATTTT. This translates into CAWRDGRSTDTQYF.

The chain combines TRBV2 with TRBJ2-5; D unresolved. V dropped 6 bases and J dropped 1 base, with 9 bases sitting between them. CDR1 is SNHLY and CDR2 is FYNNEI in the germline V gene. The CDR3 loop spans 13 amino acids. The CDR3 is CASSPTTQETQYF. The CDR3 region has the DNA TGTGCCAGCAGCCCGACAACCCAAGAGACCCAGTACTTC. The full variable domain, its missing parts supplied by reference TRBV2 and TRBJ2-5, is EPEVTQTPSHQVTQMGQEVILRCVPISNHLYFYWYRQILGQKVEFLVSFYNNEISEKSEIFDDQFSVERPDGSNFTLKIRSTKLEDSAMYFCASSPTTQETQYFGPGTRLLVL.

This clone has only a few counts. This chain uses TRBV6-6 with TRBJ2-3, with a weak D call TRBD2 (7 bases). Germline V gene lookup returns CDR1 MNHNY and CDR2 SVGAGI (reference sequence). The CDR3 is 15 residues long. The V end was cut by 6 bases, the J end by 1 base, with 14 bases between. The CDR3 region is CASRPRGGGTDTQYF. The CDR3 DNA sequence: TGTGCCAGCAGACCCCGCGGGGGCGGCACAGATACGCAGTATTTT.

The rearrangement joins TRBV30 to TRBJ1-5; weak D call: TRBD1 (5 bases). CDR3 length equals 13 residues. V gave up 5 bases and J gave up 3 bases, with 11 bases separating them. Germline values: CDR1 GTSNPN, CDR2 SVGIG (reference sequence). In DNA, the CDR3 is TGTGCCTGGTCCCCAGGGCACAATCAGCCCCAGCATTTT. This encodes CAWSPGHNQPQHF.

The chain couples TRBV5-5 to TRBJ2-6; unclear D gene. Trimming took off 4 bases at V and 0 bases at J, with 11 bases between the two ends. Germline V CDR1 and CDR2: SGHKS, YYEKEE (reference sequence). CDR3 length: 16 amino acids. CDR3 in DNA: TGTGCCAGCAGCCTCACATGGAGCTCTGGGGCCAACGTCCTGACTTTC. Protein product: CASSLTWSSGANVLTF.

The rearrangement links TRBV6-1 to TRBJ1-1, with D uncertain. CDR3 length: 14 residues. Between the trimmed V and J ends, which lost 0 bases and 4 bases, there was a span of 9 bases. Germline V gene sequence: CDR1 MNHNS, CDR2 SASEGT. The CDR3 region has the DNA TGTGCCAGCAGTGAAGCCTCAAGGTTCACTGAAGCTTTCTTT. It translates to CASSEASRFTEAFF.

V is TRBV5-6 and J is TRBJ2-3, with a tentative D call TRBD2 (5 bases). The CDR3 runs 13 residues. V gave up 4 bases and J gave up 8 bases, with 14 bases separating them. CDR1 is SGHDT, CDR2 YYEEEE, per germline. CDR3 nucleotides: TGTGCCAGCAGCGGCCGACTGGCGGGTACGCAGTATTTT. Translated, it gives CASSGRLAGTQYF.

The rearrangement links TRBV27 to TRBJ2-1; maybe TRBD1 (5 bases). V was trimmed by 4 bases and J by 5 bases, leaving 21 bases between them. The CDR3 covers 17 residues. Germline lookup yields CDR1 MNHEY and CDR2 SMNVEV (reference sequence). For the CDR3, the DNA is TGTGCCAGCAGTTCTCAGGCAGGGTCTTATCAGAACAATGAGCAGTTCTTC. The encoded protein is CASSSQAGSYQNNEQFF.

The genes are TRBV7-3 and TRBJ2-1; D ambiguous. Germline lookup yields CDR1 SGHTA and CDR2 FQGTGA. V lost 6 bases to trimming and J lost 9 bases, with 21 bases between them. The CDR3 length is 15 residues. CDR3: CASSSTPADMGEQFF. The DNA for the CDR3 is TGTGCCAGCAGTTCTACCCCCGCGGATATGGGTGAGCAGTTCTTC.

This clone has only one observation. The rearrangement joins TRBV4-1 to TRBJ2-3; 7 nucleotides match TRBD2. The CDR3 extends over 17 amino acids. The V and J ends lost 5 bases and 0 bases, in that order; junction bases with no gene match: 11. Looked up from germline, CDR1 is MGHRA and CDR2 is YSYEKL. DNA for the CDR3: TGCGCCAGCAGCGCGGGGACTATCTACTTTAGCACAGATACGCAGTATTTT. The encoded protein is CASSAGTIYFSTDTQYF.

This clone was observed a single time. The chain recombines TRBV6-5 with TRBJ1-1; TRBD1 agrees at 7 bases. The CDR3 runs to 13 residues. Per germline, CDR1 MNHEY and CDR2 SVGAGI. The trim removed 5 bases at V and 1 base at J, leaving 1 base unmatched. CDR3 amino acids: CASSRGRNTEAFF. The DNA of the CDR3 is TGTGCCAGCAGTAGGGGGCGGAACACTGAAGCTTTCTTT.

The rearrangement uses TRBV9 and TRBJ2-3, with D possibly being TRBD1 or TRBD2 (6 bases each). V lost 7 bases to trimming and J lost 0 bases, with 15 bases between them. The CDR3 is 15 residues long. The V gene's germline CDR1 is SGDLS and CDR2 YYNGEE. In DNA form, the CDR3 reads TGTGCCAGCGGTAGGGGGAGCGGGAGCACAGATACGCAGTATTTT. It specifies CASGRGSGSTDTQYF.

In this sample, this clone turned up a few times. The chain has TRBV30 and TRBJ1-2, with 7 bases fitting TRBD1. This CDR3 region has 14 residues. The germline gives CDR1 GTSNPN, CDR2 SVGIG (reference sequence). The V gene end was trimmed by 3 bases and the J gene end by 8 bases; junction bases not matched to a gene: 12. Here the CDR3 reads CAWRWGRGMVGYTF. The CDR3 region has the DNA TGTGCCTGGAGGTGGGGCAGGGGGATGGTCGGCTACACCTTC.

This chain connects TRBV30 to TRBJ1-5, with 7 nucleotides matching TRBD1. Germline CDR1 reads GTSNPN; CDR2 reads SVGIG (reference sequence). This CDR3 spans 13 amino acids. The trim removed 2 bases at V and 4 bases at J, leaving 2 bases unmatched. CDR3 DNA sequence: TGTGCCTGGAGTATACAGGGGAATCAGCCCCAGCATTTT. This encodes CAWSIQGNQPQHF.

The chain combines TRBV7-2 with TRBJ2-7; tentative D call: TRBD1 (6 bases). The CDR3 consists of 16 residues. CDR1 is SGHTA and CDR2 is FQGNSA in the germline V gene. V lost 1 base and J lost 2, with 15 bases in between. The CDR3 DNA follows: TGTGCCAGCAGCTTAGAGCTCATGGGGGACACCTACGAGCAGTACTTC. This translates into CASSLELMGDTYEQYF.

This chain joins TRBV28 and TRBJ1-2; D ambiguous. Germline loops: CDR1 MDHEN, CDR2 SYDVKM. This CDR3 region has 12 residues. The V gene lost 4 bases and the J gene lost 8 bases, with 11 bases spanning the gap. In DNA, the CDR3 is TGTGCCAGCAGTTCCCCCCTGGGGGGCTACACCTTC. It encodes CASSSPLGGYTF.

The chain combines TRBV5-6 with TRBJ2-2; maybe TRBD1 (6 bases). CDR1 and CDR2 from the germline V gene are SGHDT and YYEEEE. V was cut by 2 bases and J by 6 bases, with 11 bases left in between. This CDR3 is built from 14 residues. The DNA for the CDR3 is TGTGCCAGCAGCTTAGGGGGTGGACCCGGGGAGCTGTTTTTT. It translates to CASSLGGGPGELFF. Together with reference TRBV5-6 and TRBJ2-2, the CDR3 gives the full variable domain: DAGVTQSPTHLIKTRGQQVTLRCSPKSGHDTVSWYQQALGQGPQFIFQYYEEEERQRGNFPDRFSGHQFPNYSSELNVNALLLGDSALYLCASSLGGGPGELFFGEGSRLTVL.

The CDR3 region has the DNA TGTGCCAGCAGCCAGGTGGGGACTTCCTACGAGCAGTACTTC. Its protein product is CASSQVGTSYEQYF. The rearrangement joins TRBV5-4 to TRBJ2-7; tentatively, D is TRBD2 (6 bases). The CDR3 length is 14 residues. Germline-derived CDR1 and CDR2 are SGHNT and YYREEE (reference sequence). The V end was cut by 4 bases, the J end by 1 base, with 12 bases between.

V usage is TRBV29-1 and J usage is TRBJ2-6; 10 bases are shared with TRBD1. The CDR3 length is 16 residues. The germline V gene has CDR1 SQVTM and CDR2 ANQGSEA. Trimming removed 4 bases from V and 1 base from J; junction bases left unmatched: 4. The CDR3 is CSVAGTGVSGANVLTF. The CDR3 DNA is TGCAGCGTTGCCGGGACAGGGGTGTCTGGGGCCAACGTCCTGACTTTC.

This clone was seen just once. The chain combines TRBV5-4 with TRBJ2-7; 10 nucleotides align to TRBD2. V lost 4 bases, J lost 6 bases, and 13 bases stayed unmatched. CDR1 is SGHNT, CDR2 YYREEE, per germline (reference sequence). The CDR3 is 16 residues long. CDR3 coding DNA: TGTGCCAGCAGCCAGATTAGCGGGAGGTCCCGCGGCGAGCAGTACTTC. This encodes CASSQISGRSRGEQYF. The full variable domain, rest sourced from reference TRBV5-4 and TRBJ2-7, is ETGVTQSPTHLIKTRGQQVTLRCSSQSGHNTVSWYQQALGQGPQFIFQYYREEENGRGNFPPRFSGLQFPNYSSELNVNALELDDSALYLCASSQISGRSRGEQYFGPGTRLTVT.

V and J are TRBV5-4 and TRBJ2-1; possible D gene TRBD1, 6 bases. V lost 3 bases, J lost 6 bases, and 10 bases lay in between. The CDR3 has 13 residues. Per germline, CDR1 SGHNT and CDR2 YYREEE (reference sequence). The CDR3 region is CASSSGQTNEQFF. The CDR3 DNA reads as TGTGCCAGCAGCTCTGGACAGACCAATGAGCAGTTCTTC.

The rearrangement joins TRBV28 to TRBJ2-7, with 10 nucleotides matching TRBD2. This CDR3 region has 16 residues. J gave up 3 bases and V 1 base, and 6 bases lay outside the gene matches. The germline V gene has CDR1 MDHEN and CDR2 SYDVKM. CDR3 region: CASSLSPLAGSYEQYF. The CDR3 DNA is TGTGCCAGCAGTTTATCTCCACTAGCGGGAAGCTACGAGCAGTACTTC.

This sequence joins TRBV6-5 and TRBJ1-5; D is undetermined. The CDR3 length is 13 residues. CDR1 MNHEY and CDR2 SVGAGI come from the germline V gene. Trimming took off 6 bases at V and 4 bases at J, with 10 bases between the two ends. This chain's CDR3 is CASRKGSNQPQHF. CDR3 sequence (DNA): TGTGCCAGCAGGAAGGGATCAAATCAGCCCCAGCATTTT.

CDR3 loop: CASVFINSNQPQHF. The CDR3 bases are TGTGCCAGCGTTTTCATTAATAGCAATCAGCCCCAGCATTTT. The genes are TRBV6-1 and TRBJ1-5; D is undetermined. Germline V gene lookup returns CDR1 MNHNS and CDR2 SASEGT. V was clipped by 8 bases and J by 0 bases, with 11 bases between them. The CDR3 covers 14 residues.

The gene calls are TRBV10-3 and TRBJ2-1; tentatively, D is TRBD2 (6 bases). The germline gives CDR1 ENHRY, CDR2 SYGVKD. The CDR3 loop spans 18 amino acids. Trimming left V 4 bases short and J 3 bases short, with 22 bases between. CDR3 DNA: TGTGCCATCAGTGCAACTAGCCCTCACGAGTGGGGCTACAATGAGCAGTTCTTC. Translation gives CAISATSPHEWGYNEQFF.

This clone was counted a single time. CDR3 sequence reads: CAWSVRLGKNQPQHF. The CDR3 coding sequence is TGTGCCTGGAGTGTTCGTTTAGGGAAAAATCAGCCCCAGCATTTT. The V and J genes are TRBV30 and TRBJ1-5; D is unresolved. Germline values: CDR1 GTSNPN, CDR2 SVGIG (reference sequence). This CDR3 comprises 15 residues. V was clipped by 0 bases and J by 4 bases, with 13 bases between them.

The CDR3 nucleotides read TGTGCCAGCAGCGCCGGGGACTCATCCAGCGGCTACACCTTC. Translated: CASSAGDSSSGYTF. The chain uses TRBV9 and TRBJ1-2; perhaps TRBD1 as D (5 bases). CDR3 length: 14 amino acids. CDR1 and CDR2 (germline): SGDLS, YYNGEE. V lost 3 bases and J lost 8, with 17 bases in between.